The clone carrying this TCR beta chain was seen once. The source of the sample is a study of control samples from healthy donors and cancer patients. This table comes from immunoSEQ multiplex PCR, and its TCRdb copy is limited to in-frame clones, with some not included. This sample yields 150,000 to 200,000 clones, of which approximately 91% are seen a single time; 2% belongs to the top ten. The TCR originated in a woman between 40 and 55 years old in good health. The sample consisted of blood.

The chain's CDR3 is CASSQHQETQYF. The CDR3 coding sequence is TGTGCCAGCAGCCAGCACCAAGAGACCCAGTACTTC. This sequence joins TRBV3-1 (or the pseudogene TRBV3-2) and TRBJ2-5; D is undetermined. V was trimmed by 3 bases and J by 0 bases, leaving 2 bases between them. The CDR3 runs to 12 residues. Germline CDR1 and CDR2: LGHDT and YNNKEL (reference sequence).